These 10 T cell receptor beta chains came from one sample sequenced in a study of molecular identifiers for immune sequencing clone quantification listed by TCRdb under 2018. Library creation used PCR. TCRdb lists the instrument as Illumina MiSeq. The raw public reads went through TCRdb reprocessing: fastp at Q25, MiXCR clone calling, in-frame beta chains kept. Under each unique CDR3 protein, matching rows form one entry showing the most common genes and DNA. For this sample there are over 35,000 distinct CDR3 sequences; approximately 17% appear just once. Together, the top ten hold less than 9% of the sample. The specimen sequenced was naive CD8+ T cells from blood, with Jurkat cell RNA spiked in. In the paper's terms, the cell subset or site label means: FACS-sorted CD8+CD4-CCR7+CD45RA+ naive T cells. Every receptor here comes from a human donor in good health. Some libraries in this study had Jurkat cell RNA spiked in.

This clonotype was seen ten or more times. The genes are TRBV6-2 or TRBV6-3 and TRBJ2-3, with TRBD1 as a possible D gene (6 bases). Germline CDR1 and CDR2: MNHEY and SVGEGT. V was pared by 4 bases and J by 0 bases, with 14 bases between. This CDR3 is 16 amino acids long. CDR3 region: CASSSRDKASTDTQYF. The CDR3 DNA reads TGTGCCAGCAGTTCCCGGGACAAAGCTAGCACAGATACGCAGTATTTT.

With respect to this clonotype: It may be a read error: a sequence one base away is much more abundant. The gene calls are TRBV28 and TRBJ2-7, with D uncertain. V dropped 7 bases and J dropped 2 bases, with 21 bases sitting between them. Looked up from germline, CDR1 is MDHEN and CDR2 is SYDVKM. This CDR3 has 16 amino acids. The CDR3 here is CASTPFTPADPYEQYF. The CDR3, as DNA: TGTGCCAGCACCCCATTCACCCCGGCGGACCCCTACGAGCAGTACTTC. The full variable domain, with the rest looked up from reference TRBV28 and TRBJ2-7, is DVKVTQSSRYLVKRTGEKVFLECVQDMDHENMFWYRQDPGLGLRLIYFSYDVKMKEKGDIPEGYSVSREKKERFSLILESASTNQTSMYLCASTPFTPADPYEQYFGPGTRLTVT.

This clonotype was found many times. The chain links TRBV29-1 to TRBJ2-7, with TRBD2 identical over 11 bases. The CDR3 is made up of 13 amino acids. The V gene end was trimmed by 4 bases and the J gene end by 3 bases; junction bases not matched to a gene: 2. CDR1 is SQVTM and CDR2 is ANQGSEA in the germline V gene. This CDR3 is CSVGGTSGYEQYF. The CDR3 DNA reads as TGCAGCGTTGGGGGGACTAGCGGCTACGAGCAGTACTTC.

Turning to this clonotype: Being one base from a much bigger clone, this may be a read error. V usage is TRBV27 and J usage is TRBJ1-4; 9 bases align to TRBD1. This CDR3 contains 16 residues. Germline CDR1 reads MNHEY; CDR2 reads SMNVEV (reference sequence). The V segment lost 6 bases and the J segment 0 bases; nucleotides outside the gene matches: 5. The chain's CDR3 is CASREGQGTTNEKLFF. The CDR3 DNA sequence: TGTGCCAGCAGGGAAGGACAGGGGACAACTAATGAAAAACTGTTTTTT.

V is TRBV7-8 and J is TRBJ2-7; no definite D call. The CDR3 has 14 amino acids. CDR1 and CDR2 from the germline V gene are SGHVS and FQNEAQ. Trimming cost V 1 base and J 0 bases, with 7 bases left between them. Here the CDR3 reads CASSLEPSSYEQYF. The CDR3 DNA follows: TGTGCCAGCAGCTTAGAGCCGAGCTCCTACGAGCAGTACTTC.

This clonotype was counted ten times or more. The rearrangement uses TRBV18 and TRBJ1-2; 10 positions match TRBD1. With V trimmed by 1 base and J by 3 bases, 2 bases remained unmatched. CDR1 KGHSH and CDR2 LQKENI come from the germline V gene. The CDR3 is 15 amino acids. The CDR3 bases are TGTGCCAGCTCACCACGAGGACAGGGGGACTATGGCTACACCTTC. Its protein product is CASSPRGQGDYGYTF.

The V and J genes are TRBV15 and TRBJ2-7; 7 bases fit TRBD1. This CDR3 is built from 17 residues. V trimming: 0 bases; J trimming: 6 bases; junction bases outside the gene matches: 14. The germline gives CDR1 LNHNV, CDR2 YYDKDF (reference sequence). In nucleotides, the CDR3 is TGTGCCACCAGCAGAGATCCGCGTGGCAGGGGGATGGCCGAGCAGTACTTC. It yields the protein CATSRDPRGRGMAEQYF.

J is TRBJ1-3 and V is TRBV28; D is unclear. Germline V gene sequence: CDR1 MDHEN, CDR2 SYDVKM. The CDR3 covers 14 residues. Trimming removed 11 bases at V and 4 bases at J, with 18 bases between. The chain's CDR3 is CACTRGYFGNTIYF. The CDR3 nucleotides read TGTGCCTGCACCCGAGGGTACTTCGGAAACACCATATATTTT.

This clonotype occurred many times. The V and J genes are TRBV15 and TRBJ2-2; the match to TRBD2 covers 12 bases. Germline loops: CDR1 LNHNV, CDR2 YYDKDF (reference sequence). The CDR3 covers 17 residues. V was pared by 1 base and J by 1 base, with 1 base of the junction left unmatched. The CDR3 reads CATSRGLAGVNTGELFF. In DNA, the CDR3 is TGTGCCACCAGCAGAGGACTAGCGGGAGTGAACACCGGGGAGCTGTTTTTT.

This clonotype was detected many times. The CDR3, as DNA: TGTGCCAGCAGCCCGGGACTAGCGGGAGGGTTAGTC. Residues: CASSPGLAGGLV. The rearrangement uses TRBV12-3 or TRBV12-4 and TRBJ2-7; TRBD2 matches at 16 bases. This CDR3 region has 12 residues.